A single sample is the source of the 27 T cell receptor beta chains below, sequenced in a study of CD8 T cells in cerebrospinal fluid in Alzheimer's disease. TCRdb re-called the 10x single-cell sequencing reads and catalogs CDR3 proteins one per entry, DNA excluded. The sample spans about 1,400 distinct CDR3 sequences; the ten largest clones claim approximately 11%. Sequencing was carried out using cerebrospinal fluid. The receptor set was obtained from a human donor with mild cognitive impairment.

This clonotype is medium-sized by frequency. V usage is TRBV27 and J usage is TRBJ2-3; TCRdb selects TRBD2, and the lack of DNA leaves this call unchecked. The CDR3 runs 16 residues. CDR1 MNHEY and CDR2 SMNVEV come from the germline V gene (reference sequence). CDR3 residues: CASSSRGGGNTDTQYF.

In terms of frequency, this clonotype is medium-sized. The chain combines TRBV5-5 with TRBJ2-2. The CDR3 totals 12 residues. CDR1 is SGHKS, CDR2 YYEKEE, per germline (reference sequence). The CDR3 loop is CASSSHTGELFF.

In terms of frequency, this clonotype is medium-sized (0.01 to 0.1%). The rearrangement links TRBV4-3 to TRBJ2-5; lacking DNA, the TRBD2 call made by TCRdb goes unchecked. This CDR3 spans 13 amino acids. Germline lookup yields CDR1 LGHNA and CDR2 YSLEER. CDR3 residues: CASSQGEGGTQYF.

Frequency places this clonotype as large. This chain uses TRBV2 with TRBJ1-4. This CDR3 is 13 amino acids long. The germline V gene encodes CDR1 SNHLY and CDR2 FYNNEI. The CDR3 loop is CASSVGTREKLFF.

This clonotype is medium-sized by frequency. The chain joins TRBV6-5 to TRBJ1-1; TCRdb calls TRBD1, which cannot be checked without DNA. The CDR3 length is 16 residues. Looked up from germline, CDR1 is MNHEY and CDR2 is SVGAGI. CDR3 region: CASSYRTARENTEAFF.

This clonotype is called medium-sized based on its frequency. J is TRBJ2-5 and V is TRBV4-2; without DNA, the TCRdb call of TRBD2 cannot be checked. Germline CDR1 and CDR2: LGHNA and YNFKEQ. This CDR3 region has 18 residues. CDR3 amino acids: CASSPFGLAGGRGETQYF.

Judged by frequency, this clonotype is medium-sized. The J gene is TRBJ2-2, the V gene TRBV2; TCRdb outputs TRBD1, but without DNA this stays unchecked. Germline V gene data show CDR1 as SNHLY and CDR2 as FYNNEI. The CDR3 has 15 amino acids. The CDR3 sequence: CASSPTGGDTGELFF.

This clonotype is labeled medium-sized based on frequency. The V gene is TRBV11-2, the J gene TRBJ2-1; TCRdb calls TRBD2, which cannot be checked without DNA. This CDR3 spans 18 amino acids. Germline lookup yields CDR1 SGHAT and CDR2 FQNNGV. CDR3 protein: CASSSGLAGISSVPEQFF.

By frequency, this clonotype registers medium-sized (0.01 to 0.1%). V and J are TRBV27 and TRBJ1-2. This CDR3 has 15 residues. CDR1 is MNHEY and CDR2 is SMNVEV in the germline V gene (reference sequence). The CDR3 region is CASSPSGGLLHGYTF.

This clonotype is medium-sized by frequency. This rearrangement joins TRBV10-3 to TRBJ1-1; TCRdb's D call, TRBD1, is unchecked because there is no DNA. CDR1 ENHRY and CDR2 SYGVKD come from the germline V gene. The CDR3 sequence is 15 residues long. This CDR3 reads CAISLGQGVGTEAFF.

Judged by frequency, this clonotype is medium-sized. V is TRBV5-1 and J is TRBJ1-2; the D call of TRBD1 rests on TCRdb alone, since no DNA is present to check it. The CDR3 extends over 14 amino acids. Germline-derived CDR1 and CDR2 are SGHRS and YFSETQ. The CDR3 spells CASSDGGFPAGYTF.

This clonotype is called medium-sized based on its frequency. The V gene is TRBV28, the J gene TRBJ1-1; TCRdb gives TRBD1 as the D gene, but with no DNA this cannot be confirmed. CDR3 size: 12 residues. Per the germline V gene, CDR1 is MDHEN and CDR2 is SYDVKM. CDR3 sequence: CASRLTGSEAFF. The full variable domain, with the rest looked up from reference TRBV28 and TRBJ1-1, is DVKVTQSSRYLVKRTGEKVFLECVQDMDHENMFWYRQDPGLGLRLIYFSYDVKMKEKGDIPEGYSVSREKKERFSLILESASTNQTSMYLCASRLTGSEAFFGQGTRLTVV.

Judged by frequency, this clonotype is medium-sized. J is TRBJ2-6 and V is TRBV20-1. The CDR3 sequence is 15 residues long. The germline V gene encodes CDR1 DFQATT and CDR2 SNEGSKA (reference sequence). This CDR3 reads CSARDRSSGANVLTF.

The chain employs TRBV11-2 and TRBJ2-2. The CDR3 loop spans 12 amino acids. Germline loops: CDR1 SGHAT, CDR2 FQNNGV. The CDR3 spells CASSSLFGELFF.

This clonotype registers medium-sized by frequency. The chain couples TRBV3-1 to TRBJ2-4; TCRdb's D call, TRBD1, is unchecked because there is no DNA. The CDR3 has 17 amino acids. Germline values: CDR1 LGHDT, CDR2 YNNKEL (reference sequence). The CDR3: CASSQPGQGAYKNIQYF. Filled out from reference TRBV3-1 and TRBJ2-4, the complete variable domain reads DTAVSQTPKYLVTQMGNDKSIKCEQNLGHDTMYWYKQDSKKFLKIMFSYNNKELIINETVPNRFSPKSPDKAHLNLHINSLELGDSAVYFCASSQPGQGAYKNIQYFGAGTRLSVL.

In terms of frequency, this clonotype is medium-sized. The J gene is TRBJ1-6, the V gene TRBV5-5. CDR1 is SGHKS and CDR2 is YYEKEE in the germline V gene (reference sequence). CDR3 length: 16 residues. The CDR3 loop reads CASSPLGLSANSPLHF.

Considering frequency, this clonotype is medium-sized. The V gene is TRBV6-1, the J gene TRBJ1-2; there is no DNA to check the TCRdb D call of TRBD1. The CDR3 contains 14 residues. Looked up from germline, CDR1 is MNHNS and CDR2 is SASEGT. The CDR3 spells CASSGTGANYGYTF.

This clonotype registers medium-sized by frequency. V and J are TRBV11-2 and TRBJ2-5; TCRdb gives TRBD1 as the D gene, but with no DNA this cannot be confirmed. CDR3 length equals 16 residues. Germline CDR1 is SGHAT and CDR2 is FQNNGV. The CDR3 loop is CASSLAAGQGQETQYF.

This clonotype shows up as medium-sized (0.01 to 0.1%) by frequency. The chain has TRBV20-1 and TRBJ1-6; TCRdb returns TRBD1, unconfirmable since there is no DNA. The V gene's germline CDR1 is DFQATT and CDR2 SNEGSKA (reference sequence). The CDR3 runs 15 residues. This chain's CDR3 is CSARPGTGEGSPLHF.

Its frequency marks this clonotype as medium-sized (0.01 to 0.1%). The chain is built from TRBV11-1 and TRBJ1-4. This CDR3 has 15 amino acids. Germline CDR1 reads SGHAT; CDR2 reads FQDESV (reference sequence). CDR3 amino acids: CASSLNGQPNEKLFF.

By frequency, this clonotype is medium-sized. This chain uses TRBV9 with TRBJ2-3; there is no DNA to check the TCRdb D call of TRBD2. The CDR3 contains 14 residues. From germline, CDR1 is SGDLS and CDR2 YYNGEE. The chain's CDR3 is CASKGTGSTDTQYF.

By frequency, this clonotype is medium-sized (0.01 to 0.1%). V and J are TRBV18 and TRBJ2-2; TCRdb outputs TRBD2, but without DNA this stays unchecked. Germline values: CDR1 KGHSH, CDR2 LQKENI. The CDR3 is made up of 17 amino acids. This chain's CDR3 is CASSPTIMRANTGELFF.

This clonotype is classed as medium-sized (0.01 to 0.1%) by frequency. The chain recombines TRBV2 with TRBJ2-5; without DNA, the TCRdb call of TRBD1 cannot be checked. CDR3 length equals 13 residues. The V gene's germline CDR1 is SNHLY and CDR2 FYNNEI. CDR3 sequence reads: CASRDRDQETQYF.

Measured by frequency, this clonotype is medium-sized. The J gene is TRBJ1-5, the V gene TRBV21-1; the TRBD1 assignment by TCRdb is unverifiable without DNA. TRBV21-1 is a known pseudogene. This CDR3 has 19 residues. CDR3 region: CASSATGTELREGGQPQHF.

This clonotype counts as medium-sized by frequency. The chain links TRBV27 to TRBJ2-1; TCRdb's D gene call, TRBD2, goes unchecked for lack of DNA. CDR3 size: 16 residues. The germline gives CDR1 MNHEY, CDR2 SMNVEV (reference sequence). The CDR3 loop reads CASSARLAGATNEQFF.

This clonotype is called medium-sized (0.01 to 0.1%) based on its frequency. The J gene is TRBJ2-2, the V gene TRBV18; absent DNA, TCRdb's TRBD1 call cannot be checked. Germline CDR1 is KGHSH and CDR2 is LQKENI. The CDR3 spans 16 residues. The CDR3 loop reads CASSPPAGANTGELFF.

Considering frequency, this clonotype is medium-sized. V gene TRBV2 combines with J gene TRBJ2-1; with no DNA, the TCRdb D assignment of TRBD2 cannot be verified. The CDR3 has 11 residues. Germline V CDR1 and CDR2: SNHLY, FYNNEI. The CDR3 here is CASDYSNEQFF.